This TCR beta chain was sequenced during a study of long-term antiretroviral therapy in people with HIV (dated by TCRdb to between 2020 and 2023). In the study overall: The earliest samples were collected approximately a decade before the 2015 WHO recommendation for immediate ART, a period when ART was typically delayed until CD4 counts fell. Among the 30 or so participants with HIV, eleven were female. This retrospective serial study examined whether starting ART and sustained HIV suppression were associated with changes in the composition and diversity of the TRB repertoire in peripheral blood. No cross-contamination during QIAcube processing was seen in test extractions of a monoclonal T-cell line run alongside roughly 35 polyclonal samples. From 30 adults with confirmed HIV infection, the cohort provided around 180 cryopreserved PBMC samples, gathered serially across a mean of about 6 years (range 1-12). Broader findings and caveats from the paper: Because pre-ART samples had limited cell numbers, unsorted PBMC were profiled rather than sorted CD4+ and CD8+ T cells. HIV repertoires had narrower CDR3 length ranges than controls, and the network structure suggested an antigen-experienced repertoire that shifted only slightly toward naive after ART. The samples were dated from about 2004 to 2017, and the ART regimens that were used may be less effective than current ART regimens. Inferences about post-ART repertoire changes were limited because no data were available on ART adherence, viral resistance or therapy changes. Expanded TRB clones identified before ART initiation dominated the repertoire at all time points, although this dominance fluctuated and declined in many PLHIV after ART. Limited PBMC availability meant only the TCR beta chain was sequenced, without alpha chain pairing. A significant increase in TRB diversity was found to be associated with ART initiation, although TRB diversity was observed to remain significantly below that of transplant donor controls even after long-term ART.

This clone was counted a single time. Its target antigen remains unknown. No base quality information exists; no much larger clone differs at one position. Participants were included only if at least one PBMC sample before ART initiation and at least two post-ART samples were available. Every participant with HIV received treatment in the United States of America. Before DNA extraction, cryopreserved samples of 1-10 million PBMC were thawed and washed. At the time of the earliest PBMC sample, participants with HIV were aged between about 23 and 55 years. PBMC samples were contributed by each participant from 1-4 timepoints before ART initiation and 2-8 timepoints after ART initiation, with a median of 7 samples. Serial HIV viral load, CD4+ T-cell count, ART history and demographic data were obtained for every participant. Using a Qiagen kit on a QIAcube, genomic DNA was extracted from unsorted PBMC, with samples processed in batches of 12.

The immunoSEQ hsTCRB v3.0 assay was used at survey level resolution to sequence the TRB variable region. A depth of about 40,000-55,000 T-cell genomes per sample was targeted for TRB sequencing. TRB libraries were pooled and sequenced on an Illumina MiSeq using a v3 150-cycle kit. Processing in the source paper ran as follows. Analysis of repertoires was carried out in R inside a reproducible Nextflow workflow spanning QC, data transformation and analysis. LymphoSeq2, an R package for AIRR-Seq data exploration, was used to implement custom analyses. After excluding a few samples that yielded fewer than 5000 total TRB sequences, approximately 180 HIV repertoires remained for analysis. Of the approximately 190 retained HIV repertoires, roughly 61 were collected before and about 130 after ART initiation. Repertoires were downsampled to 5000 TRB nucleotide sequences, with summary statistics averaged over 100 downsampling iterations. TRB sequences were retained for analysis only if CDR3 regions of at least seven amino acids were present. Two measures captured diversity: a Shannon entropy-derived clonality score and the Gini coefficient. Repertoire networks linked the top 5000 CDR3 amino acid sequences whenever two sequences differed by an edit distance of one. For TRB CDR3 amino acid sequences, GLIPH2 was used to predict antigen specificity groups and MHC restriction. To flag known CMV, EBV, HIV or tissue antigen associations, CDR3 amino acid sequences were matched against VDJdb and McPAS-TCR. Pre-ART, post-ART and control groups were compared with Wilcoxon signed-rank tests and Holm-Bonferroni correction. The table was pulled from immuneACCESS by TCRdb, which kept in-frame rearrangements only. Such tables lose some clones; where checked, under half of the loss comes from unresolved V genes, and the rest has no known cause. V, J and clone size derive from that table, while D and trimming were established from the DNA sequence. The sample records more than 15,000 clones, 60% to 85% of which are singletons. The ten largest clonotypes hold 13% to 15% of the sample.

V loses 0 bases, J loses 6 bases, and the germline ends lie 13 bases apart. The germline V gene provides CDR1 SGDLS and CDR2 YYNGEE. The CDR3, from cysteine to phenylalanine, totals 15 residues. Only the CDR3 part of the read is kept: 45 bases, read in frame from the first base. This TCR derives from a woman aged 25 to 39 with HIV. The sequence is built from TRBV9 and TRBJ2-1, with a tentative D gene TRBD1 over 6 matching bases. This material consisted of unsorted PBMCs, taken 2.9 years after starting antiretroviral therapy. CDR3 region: CASSVVGGTFNEQFF. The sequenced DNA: TGTGCCAGCAGCGTAGTAGGGGGAACCTTCAATGAGCAGTTCTTC.